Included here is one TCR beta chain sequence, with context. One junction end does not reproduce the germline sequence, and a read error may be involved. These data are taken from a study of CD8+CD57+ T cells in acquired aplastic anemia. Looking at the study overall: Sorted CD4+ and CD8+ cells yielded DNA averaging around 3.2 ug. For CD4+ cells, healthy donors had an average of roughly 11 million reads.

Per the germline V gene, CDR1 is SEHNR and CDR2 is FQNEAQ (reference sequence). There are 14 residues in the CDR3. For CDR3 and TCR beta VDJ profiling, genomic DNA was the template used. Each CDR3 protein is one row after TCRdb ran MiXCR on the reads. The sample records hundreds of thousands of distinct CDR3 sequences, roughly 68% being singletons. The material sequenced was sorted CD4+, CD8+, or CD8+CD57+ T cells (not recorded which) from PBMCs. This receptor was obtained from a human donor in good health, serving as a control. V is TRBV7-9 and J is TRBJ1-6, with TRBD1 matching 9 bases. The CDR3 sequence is CASSPDRGEGAEAF. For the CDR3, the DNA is TGTGCCAGCAGCCCCGACAGGGGGGAAGGAGCTGAAGCCTTT.